These 2 T cell receptor beta chains share one sample of origin, sequenced in a study of blood T cell repertoires in COVID-19. Profiling relied on immunoSEQ multiplex PCR, and the TCRdb table lists in-frame clones only, not all of them. The sample has some 180,000 clones, 80% to 90% seen once. Material: peripheral blood. These receptors all come from a human donor in a cohort sampled during active COVID-19.

The rearrangement links TRBV5-1 to TRBJ2-3; 12 nucleotides line up with TRBD2. CDR1 and CDR2 from the germline V gene are SGHRS and YFSETQ. This CDR3 spans 15 amino acids. V lost 1 base to trimming and J lost 10 bases; unmatched junction nucleotides: 7. CDR3 region: CASSLTSGGWWSQYF. The CDR3 bases are TGCGCCAGCAGCTTGACTAGCGGGGGGTGGTGGTCGCAGTATTTT.

This clone was seen more than once but under ten times. The chain carries TRBV2 and TRBJ1-5, with D possibly matching TRBD1 (6 bases). CDR1 is SNHLY and CDR2 is FYNNEI in the germline V gene. The CDR3 loop spans 15 amino acids. Between the trimmed V and J ends, which lost 7 bases and 1 base, there was a span of 14 bases. The CDR3: CASKRGRTSNQPQHF. CDR3 bases: TGTGCCAGCAAGCGGGGGCGGACGAGCAATCAGCCCCAGCATTTT.